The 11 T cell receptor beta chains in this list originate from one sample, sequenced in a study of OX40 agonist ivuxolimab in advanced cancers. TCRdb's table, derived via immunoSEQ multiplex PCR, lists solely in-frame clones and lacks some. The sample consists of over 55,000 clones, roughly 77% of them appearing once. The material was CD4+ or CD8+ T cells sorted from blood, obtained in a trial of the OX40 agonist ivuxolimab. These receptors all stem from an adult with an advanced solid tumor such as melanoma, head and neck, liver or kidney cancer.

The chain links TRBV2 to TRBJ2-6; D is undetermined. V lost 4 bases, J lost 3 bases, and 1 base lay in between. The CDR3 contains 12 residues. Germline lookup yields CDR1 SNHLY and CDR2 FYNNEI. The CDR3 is CASSVGANVLTF. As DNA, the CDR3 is TGTGCCAGCAGTGTTGGGGCCAACGTCCTGACTTTC.

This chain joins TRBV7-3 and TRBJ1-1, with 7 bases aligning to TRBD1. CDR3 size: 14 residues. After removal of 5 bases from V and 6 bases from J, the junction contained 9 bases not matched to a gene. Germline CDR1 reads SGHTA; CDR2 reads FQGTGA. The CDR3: CASSPQGESAEAFF. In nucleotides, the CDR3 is TGTGCCAGCAGCCCCCAGGGGGAATCTGCTGAAGCTTTCTTT.

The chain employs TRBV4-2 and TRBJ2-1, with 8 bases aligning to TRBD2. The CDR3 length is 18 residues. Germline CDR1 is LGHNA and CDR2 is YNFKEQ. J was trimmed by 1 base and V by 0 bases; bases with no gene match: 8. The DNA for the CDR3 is TGTGCCAGCAGCCAAGATGGGCAAGCGGGAGTATCCTACAATGAGCAGTTCTTC. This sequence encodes CASSQDGQAGVSYNEQFF.

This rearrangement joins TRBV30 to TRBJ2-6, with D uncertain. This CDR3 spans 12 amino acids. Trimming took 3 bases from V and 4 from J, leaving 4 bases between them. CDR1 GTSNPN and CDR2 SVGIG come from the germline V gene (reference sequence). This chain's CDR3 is CAWRMGANVLTF. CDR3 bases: TGTGCCTGGAGGATGGGGGCCAACGTCCTGACTTTC.

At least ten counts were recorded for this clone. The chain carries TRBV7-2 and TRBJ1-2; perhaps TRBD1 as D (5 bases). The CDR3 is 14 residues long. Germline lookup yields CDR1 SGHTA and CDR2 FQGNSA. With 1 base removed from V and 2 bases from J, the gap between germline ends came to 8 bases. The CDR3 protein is CASSLGQSNYGYTF. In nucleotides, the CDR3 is TGTGCCAGCAGCTTAGGACAGAGCAACTATGGCTACACCTTC.

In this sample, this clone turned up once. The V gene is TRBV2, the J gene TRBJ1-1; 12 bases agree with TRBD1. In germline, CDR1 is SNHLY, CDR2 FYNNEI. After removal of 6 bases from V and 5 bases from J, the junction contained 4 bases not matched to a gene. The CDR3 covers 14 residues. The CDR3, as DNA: TGTGCCAGCAGCGGGACAGGGGGCGGAACTGAAGCTTTCTTT. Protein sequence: CASSGTGGGTEAFF. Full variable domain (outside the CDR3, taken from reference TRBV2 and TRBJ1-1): EPEVTQTPSHQVTQMGQEVILRCVPISNHLYFYWYRQILGQKVEFLVSFYNNEISEKSEIFDDQFSVERPDGSNFTLKIRSTKLEDSAMYFCASSGTGGGTEAFFGQGTRLTVV.

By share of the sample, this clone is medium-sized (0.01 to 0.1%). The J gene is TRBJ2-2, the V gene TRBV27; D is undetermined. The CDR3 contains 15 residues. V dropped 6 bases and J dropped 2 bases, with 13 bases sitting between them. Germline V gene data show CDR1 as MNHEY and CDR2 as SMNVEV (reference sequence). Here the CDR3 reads CASRPPAANTGELFF. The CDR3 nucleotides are TGTGCCAGCAGACCCCCAGCAGCCAACACCGGGGAGCTGTTTTTT.

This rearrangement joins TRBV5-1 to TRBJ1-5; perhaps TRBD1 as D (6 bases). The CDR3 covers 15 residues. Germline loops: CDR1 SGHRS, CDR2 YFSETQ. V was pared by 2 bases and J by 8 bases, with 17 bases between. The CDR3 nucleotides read TGCGCCAGCAGCTTCTTCGGGACATCGCTTGAGCCCCAGCATTTT. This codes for CASSFFGTSLEPQHF.

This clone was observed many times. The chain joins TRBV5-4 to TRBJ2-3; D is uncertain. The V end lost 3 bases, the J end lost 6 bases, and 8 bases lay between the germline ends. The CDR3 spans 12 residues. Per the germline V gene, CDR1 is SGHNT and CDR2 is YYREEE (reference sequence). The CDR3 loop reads CASSWSMDTQYF. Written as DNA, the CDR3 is TGTGCCAGCAGCTGGTCAATGGATACGCAGTATTTT.

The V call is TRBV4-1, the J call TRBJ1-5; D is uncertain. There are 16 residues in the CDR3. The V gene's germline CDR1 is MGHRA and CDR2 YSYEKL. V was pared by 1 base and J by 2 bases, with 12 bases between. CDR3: CASSQGGLMGNQPQHF. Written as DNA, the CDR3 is TGCGCCAGCAGCCAAGGAGGCCTTATGGGCAATCAGCCCCAGCATTTT.

This CDR3 is CASSLSPTGGMNTEAFF. For the CDR3, the DNA is TGTGCCAGCAGCTTAAGCCCAACAGGGGGGATGAACACTGAAGCTTTCTTT. The rearrangement uses TRBV7-3 and TRBJ1-1, with 8 bases lining up with TRBD1. J gave up 0 bases and V 1 base, and 7 bases lay outside the gene matches. The germline gives CDR1 SGHTA, CDR2 FQGTGA. This CDR3 spans 17 amino acids.